This T cell receptor (beta chain) was identified in a study of T cells in Graves' hyperthyroidism and ophthalmopathy. Overall study context: At initial diagnosis, before any treatment had begun, peripheral blood was obtained.

This clonotype was seen at least ten times. What was amplified from RNA transcripts were TCR beta CDR3 regions. HTBI primers drove first-round RT-PCR of the TCR CDR3. TCRdb reprocessed the multiplex PCR reads with MiXCR, giving one entry per CDR3 protein. The sample consists of about 460,000 distinct CDR3 sequences, about 20% of them appearing once. Germline V lookup: CDR1 DFQATT, CDR2 SNEGSKA (reference sequence). This CDR3 region has 13 residues. Trimming took 6 bases from V and 7 from J; bases not matched to a gene: 9. Researchers barred patients who had uncontrolled infection, other autoimmune disease, pregnancy or lactation. Fresh 10 ml peripheral blood yielded PBMCs.

The TCR originated in an older woman with Graves' ophthalmopathy. The specimen sequenced was blood. The chain employs TRBV20-1 and TRBJ2-7; 10 nucleotides agree with TRBD1. CDR3 nucleotide sequence: TGCAGTGCCACATTTGGGACAGGGGTTGAGCAGTACTTC. This sequence encodes CSATFGTGVEQYF.